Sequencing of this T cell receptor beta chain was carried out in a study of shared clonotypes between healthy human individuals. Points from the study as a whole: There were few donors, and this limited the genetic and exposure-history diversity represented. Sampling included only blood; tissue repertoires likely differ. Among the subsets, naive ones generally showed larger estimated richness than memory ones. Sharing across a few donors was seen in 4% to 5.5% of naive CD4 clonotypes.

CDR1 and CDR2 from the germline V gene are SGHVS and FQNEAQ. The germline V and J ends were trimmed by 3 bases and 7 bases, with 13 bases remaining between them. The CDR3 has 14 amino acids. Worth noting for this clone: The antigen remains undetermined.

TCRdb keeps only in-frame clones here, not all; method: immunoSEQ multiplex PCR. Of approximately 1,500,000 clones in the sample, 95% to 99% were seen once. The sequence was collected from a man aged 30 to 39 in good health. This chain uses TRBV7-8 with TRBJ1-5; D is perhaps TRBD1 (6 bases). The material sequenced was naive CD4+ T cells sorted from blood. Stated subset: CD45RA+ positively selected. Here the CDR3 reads CASSFYRAGQPQHF. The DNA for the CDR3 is TGTGCCAGCAGCTTCTACAGGGCTGGGCAGCCCCAGCATTTT. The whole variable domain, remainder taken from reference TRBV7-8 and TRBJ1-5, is GAGVSQSPRYKVAKRGQDVALRCDPISGHVSLFWYQQALGQGPEFLTYFQNEAQLDKSGLPSDRFFAERPEGSVSTLKIQRTQQEDSAVYLCASSFYRAGQPQHFGDGTRLSIL.